This TCR beta chain appears in the sequencing data of a study of technical replicates of blood from a handful of donors. Germline CDR1 reads MNHNY; CDR2 reads SVGAGI (reference sequence). The CDR3 contains 14 residues. The V end lost 3 bases, the J end lost 0 bases, and 8 bases lay between the germline ends. Sequencing was performed with immunoSEQ multiplex PCR; in TCRdb, only in-frame clones are kept and a portion is missing. The sample has some 83,000 clones; around 94% are singletons. Sequencing input: T cells isolated from PBMCs. The chain couples TRBV6-6 to TRBJ2-5; D might be TRBD2 (5 bases). This receptor was taken from a human donor in good health. CDR3 protein: CASSYGEYQETQYF. DNA of the CDR3: TGTGCCAGCAGTTATGGGGAGTACCAAGAGACCCAGTACTTC.